The TCR beta chain described here comes from a study of regulatory T cells in long-lasting Graves disease. A word on this clonotype: No antigen is known for it.

Germline CDR1 KGHDR, CDR2 SFDVKD. The V gene end was trimmed by 11 bases and the J gene end by 7 bases; junction bases not matched to a gene: 10. This CDR3 contains 13 residues. Time point indicated: persistent/refractory GD, antithyroid drugs over 5 years with positive TRAb. Isolated PBMC RNA provided the starting material for the TCR library. Study-wide results and caveats: Gene preferences differed: TRBV28, TRBJ1-2, TRBJ2-5 in persistent cases.

Libraries of TCR beta came from iRepertoire HTBI primers plus Arm-PCR of CDR3 regions. Each CDR3 protein gets one entry after TCRdb re-called the multiplex PCR reads with MiXCR. Of fewer than 450,000 distinct CDR3 sequences detected, around 22% appear once; the ten largest clones hold roughly 28%. The chain recombines TRBV24-1 with TRBJ1-2; 9 nucleotides align to TRBD1. This receptor was identified in a female donor with Graves disease. The source was peripheral blood mononuclear cells (PBMCs), collected when the disease was refractory, from a patient treated with antithyroid drugs. The CDR3 here is CAISQGAPRGYTF. The CDR3 DNA follows: TGTGCCATCTCACAGGGGGCGCCCCGTGGCTACACCTTC.